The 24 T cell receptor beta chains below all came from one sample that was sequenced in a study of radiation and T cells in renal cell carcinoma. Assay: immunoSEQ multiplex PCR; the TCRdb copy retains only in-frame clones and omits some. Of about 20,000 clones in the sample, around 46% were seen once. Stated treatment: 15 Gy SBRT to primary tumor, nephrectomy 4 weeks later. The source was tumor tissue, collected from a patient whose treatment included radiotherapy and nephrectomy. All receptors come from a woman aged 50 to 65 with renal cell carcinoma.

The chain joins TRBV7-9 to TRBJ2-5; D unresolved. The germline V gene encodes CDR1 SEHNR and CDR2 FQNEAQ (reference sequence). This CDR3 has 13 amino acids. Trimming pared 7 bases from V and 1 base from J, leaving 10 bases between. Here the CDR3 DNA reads TGTGCCAGCACCTCCCGCCTCCAAGAGACCCAGTACTTC. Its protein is CASTSRLQETQYF.

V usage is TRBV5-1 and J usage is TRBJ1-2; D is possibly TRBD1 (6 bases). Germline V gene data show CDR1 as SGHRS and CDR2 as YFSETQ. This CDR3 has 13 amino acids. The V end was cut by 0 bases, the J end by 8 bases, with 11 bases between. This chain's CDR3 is CASSLEGTTGYTF. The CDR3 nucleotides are TGCGCCAGCAGCTTGGAAGGGACAACCGGCTACACCTTC.

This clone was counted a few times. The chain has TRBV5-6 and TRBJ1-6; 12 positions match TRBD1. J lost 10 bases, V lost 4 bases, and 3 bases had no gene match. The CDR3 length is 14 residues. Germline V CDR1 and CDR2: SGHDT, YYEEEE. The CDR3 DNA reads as TGTGCCAGCAGCCCTGGGACAGGGGGCTCACCCCTCCACTTT. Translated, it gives CASSPGTGGSPLHF.

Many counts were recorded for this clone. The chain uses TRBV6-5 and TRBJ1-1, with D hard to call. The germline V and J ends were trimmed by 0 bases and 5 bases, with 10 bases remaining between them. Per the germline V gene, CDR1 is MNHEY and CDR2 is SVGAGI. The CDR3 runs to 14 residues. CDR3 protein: CASSYSWTATEAFF. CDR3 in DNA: TGTGCCAGCAGTTACTCCTGGACGGCTACTGAAGCTTTCTTT.

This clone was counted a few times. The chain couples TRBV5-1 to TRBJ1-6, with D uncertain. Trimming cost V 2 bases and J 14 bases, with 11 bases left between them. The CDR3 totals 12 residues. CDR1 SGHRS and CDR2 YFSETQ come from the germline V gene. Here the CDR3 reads CASSLNRRALHF. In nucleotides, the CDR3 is TGCGCCAGCAGCTTAAATAGAAGGGCCCTCCACTTT.

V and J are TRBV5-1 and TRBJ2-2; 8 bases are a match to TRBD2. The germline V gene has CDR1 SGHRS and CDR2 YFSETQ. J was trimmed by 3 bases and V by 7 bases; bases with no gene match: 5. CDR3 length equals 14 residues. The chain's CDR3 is CASQWRGDTGELFF. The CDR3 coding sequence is TGCGCCAGCCAGTGGCGGGGGGACACCGGGGAGCTGTTTTTT. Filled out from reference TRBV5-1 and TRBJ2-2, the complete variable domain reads KAGVTQTPRYLIKTRGQQVTLSCSPISGHRSVSWYQQTPGQGLQFLFEYFSETQRNKGNFPGRFSGRQFSNSRSEMNVSTLELGDSALYLCASQWRGDTGELFFGEGSRLTVL.

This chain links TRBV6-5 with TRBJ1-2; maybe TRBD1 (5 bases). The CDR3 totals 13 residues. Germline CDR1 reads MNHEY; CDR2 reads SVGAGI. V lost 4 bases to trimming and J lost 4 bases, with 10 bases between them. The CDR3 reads CASSSGPPYGYTF. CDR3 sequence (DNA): TGTGCCAGCAGTTCGGGACCCCCCTATGGCTACACCTTC.

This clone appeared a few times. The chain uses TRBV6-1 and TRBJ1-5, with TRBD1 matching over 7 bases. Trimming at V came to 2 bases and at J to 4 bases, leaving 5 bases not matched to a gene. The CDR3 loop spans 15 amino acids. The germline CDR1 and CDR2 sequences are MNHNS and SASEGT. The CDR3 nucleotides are TGTGCCAGCAGTGAATGGGCCAGGGGGAATCAGCCCCAGCATTTT. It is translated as CASSEWARGNQPQHF.

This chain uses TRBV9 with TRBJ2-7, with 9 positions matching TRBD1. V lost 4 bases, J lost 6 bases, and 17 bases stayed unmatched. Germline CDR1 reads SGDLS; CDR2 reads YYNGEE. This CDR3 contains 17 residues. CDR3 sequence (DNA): TGTGCCAGCAGCCGCGGCGCCTTGGACAGGGGAACAGGCGAGCAGTACTTC. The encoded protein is CASSRGALDRGTGEQYF.

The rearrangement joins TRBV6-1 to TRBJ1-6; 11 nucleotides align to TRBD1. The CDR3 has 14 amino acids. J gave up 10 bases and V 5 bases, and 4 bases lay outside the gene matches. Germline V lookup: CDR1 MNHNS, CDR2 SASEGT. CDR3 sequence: CASSSDRGLSPLHF. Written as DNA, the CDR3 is TGTGCCAGCAGTTCGGACAGGGGGCTATCACCCCTCCACTTT.

In nucleotides, the CDR3 is TGTGCCAGCAGCCAAGATACGTTACTGTACACTGAAGCTTTCTTT. It is translated as CASSQDTLLYTEAFF. This chain uses TRBV9 with TRBJ1-1; the D is unclear. Trimming took off 4 bases at V and 3 bases at J, with 16 bases between the two ends. The CDR3 length is 15 residues. Germline-derived CDR1 and CDR2 are SGDLS and YYNGEE. The whole variable domain, filled in from reference TRBV9 and TRBJ1-1, reads DSGVTQTPKHLITATGQRVTLRCSPRSGDLSVYWYQQSLDQGLQFLIQYYNGEERAKGNILERFSAQQFPDLHSELNLSSLELGDSALYFCASSQDTLLYTEAFFGQGTRLTVV.

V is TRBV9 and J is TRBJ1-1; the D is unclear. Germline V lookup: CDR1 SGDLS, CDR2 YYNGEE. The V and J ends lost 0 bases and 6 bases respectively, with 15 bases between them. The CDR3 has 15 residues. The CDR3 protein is CASSVVSGTYSEAFF. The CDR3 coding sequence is TGTGCCAGCAGCGTAGTGTCCGGAACCTACTCTGAAGCTTTCTTT.

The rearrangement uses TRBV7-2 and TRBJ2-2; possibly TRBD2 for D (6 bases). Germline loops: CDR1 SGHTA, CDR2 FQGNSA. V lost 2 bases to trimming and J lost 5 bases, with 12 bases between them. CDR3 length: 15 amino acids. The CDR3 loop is CASSLILAGTGELFF. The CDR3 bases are TGTGCCAGCAGCTTAATTTTGGCGGGGACCGGGGAGCTGTTTTTT.

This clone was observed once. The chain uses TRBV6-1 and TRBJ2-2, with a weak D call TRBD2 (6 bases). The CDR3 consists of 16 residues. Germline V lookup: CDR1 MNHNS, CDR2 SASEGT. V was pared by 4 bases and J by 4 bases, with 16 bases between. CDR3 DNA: TGTGCCAGCAGTGGGTTTTCAGGGCGGGGCACCGGGGAGCTGTTTTTT. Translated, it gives CASSGFSGRGTGELFF.

Written as DNA, the CDR3 is TGTGCCAGCAGCTTAGCGGTTGGGGATACGCAGTATTTT. This encodes CASSLAVGDTQYF. The chain joins TRBV7-2 to TRBJ2-3; D remains unclear. The CDR3 is made up of 13 amino acids. Germline values: CDR1 SGHTA, CDR2 FQGNSA. V was cut by 0 bases and J by 6 bases, with 7 bases left in between.

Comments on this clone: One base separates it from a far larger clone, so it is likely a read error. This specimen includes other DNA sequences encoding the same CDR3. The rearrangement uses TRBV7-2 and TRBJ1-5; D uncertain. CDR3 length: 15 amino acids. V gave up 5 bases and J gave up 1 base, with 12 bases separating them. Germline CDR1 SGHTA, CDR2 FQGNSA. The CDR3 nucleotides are TGTGCCAGCAGCGTCGACACGACGAGCAATCAGCCCCAGCATTTT. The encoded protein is CASSVDTTSNQPQHF.

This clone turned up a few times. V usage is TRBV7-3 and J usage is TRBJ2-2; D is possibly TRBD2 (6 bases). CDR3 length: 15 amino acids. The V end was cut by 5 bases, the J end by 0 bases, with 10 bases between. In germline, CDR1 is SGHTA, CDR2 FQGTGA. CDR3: CASSQWDSNTGELFF. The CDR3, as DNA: TGTGCCAGCAGCCAATGGGACTCGAACACCGGGGAGCTGTTTTTT.

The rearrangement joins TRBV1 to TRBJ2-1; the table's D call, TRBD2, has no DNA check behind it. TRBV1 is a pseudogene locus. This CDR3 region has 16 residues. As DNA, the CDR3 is TGCACCAGCAGCCAAGATCGTAGCGGGGGAAACAATGAGCAGTTCTTC. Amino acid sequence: CTSSQDRSGGNNEQFF.

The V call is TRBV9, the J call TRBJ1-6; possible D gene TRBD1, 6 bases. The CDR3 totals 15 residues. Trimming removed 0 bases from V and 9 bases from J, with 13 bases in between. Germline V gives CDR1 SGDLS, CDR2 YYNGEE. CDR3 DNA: TGTGCCAGCAGCGTAGAGGGGACAATCCGTTCACCCCTCCACTTT. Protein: CASSVEGTIRSPLHF.

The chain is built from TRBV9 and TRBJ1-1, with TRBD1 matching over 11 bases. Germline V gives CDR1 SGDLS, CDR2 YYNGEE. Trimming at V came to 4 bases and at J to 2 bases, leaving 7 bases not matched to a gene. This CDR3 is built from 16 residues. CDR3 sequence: CASSPRDRGVNTEAFF. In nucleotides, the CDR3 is TGTGCCAGCAGCCCCCGGGACAGGGGGGTTAACACTGAAGCTTTCTTT.

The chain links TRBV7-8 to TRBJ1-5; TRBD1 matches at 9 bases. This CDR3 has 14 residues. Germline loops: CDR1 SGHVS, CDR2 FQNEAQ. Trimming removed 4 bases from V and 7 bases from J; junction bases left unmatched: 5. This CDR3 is CASSSGQGRQPQHF. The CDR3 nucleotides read TGTGCCAGCAGCTCGGGACAGGGAAGGCAGCCCCAGCATTTT.

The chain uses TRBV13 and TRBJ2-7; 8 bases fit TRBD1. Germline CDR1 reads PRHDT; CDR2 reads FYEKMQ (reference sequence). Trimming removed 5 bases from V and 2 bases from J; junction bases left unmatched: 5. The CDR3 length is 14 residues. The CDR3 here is CASSTTGVAYEQYF. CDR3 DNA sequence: TGTGCCAGCAGCACGACAGGGGTAGCCTACGAGCAGTACTTC.

As DNA, the CDR3 is TGTGCCAGCAGCTACCGGGACCTAGGGAACTATGGCTACACCTTC. Amino acids: CASSYRDLGNYGYTF. The gene calls are TRBV5-4 and TRBJ1-2; D may be TRBD1 (5 bases). Deletions cut 3 bases from V and 2 bases from J, with 14 bases between. Germline values: CDR1 SGHNT, CDR2 YYREEE (reference sequence). This CDR3 contains 15 residues.

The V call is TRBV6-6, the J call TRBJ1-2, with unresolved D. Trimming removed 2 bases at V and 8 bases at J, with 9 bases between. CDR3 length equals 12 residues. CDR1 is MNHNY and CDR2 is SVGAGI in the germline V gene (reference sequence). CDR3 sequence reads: CASSYNGHGYTF. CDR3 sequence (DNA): TGTGCCAGCAGTTACAACGGGCACGGCTACACCTTC.